This record concerns one TCR beta chain sequence. Its antigen is unknown. The time point: week 5, during vaccination. Vaccination comprised doses that each held 300 ug of mutant IDH1 20-mer peptide, plus topical imiquimod. These data originate in a study of a mutant IDH1 vaccine in newly diagnosed glioma. Looking at the study overall: Patients, over weeks 1, 3, 5, 7, 11, 15, 19 and 23, received a total of eight vaccinations. Those enrolled had earlier been treated with radiotherapy, temozolomide, or both, mostly both.

This table comes from immunoSEQ multiplex PCR, and its TCRdb copy is limited to in-frame clones, with some not included. The data hold 40,000 to 50,000 clones, with 80% to 90% observed a single time. The clonotype originates from a man between 35 and 55 years old with glioma. The material was PBMCs, obtained from a glioma patient whose treatment included an IDH1 peptide vaccine.

In nucleotides, the CDR3 is TGTGCCATCAGGGACGGGAGCTCCTACGAGCAGTACTTC. Translated: CAIRDGSSYEQYF. The chain recombines TRBV10-3 with TRBJ2-7, with a tentative D call TRBD2 (6 bases). Germline V CDR1 and CDR2: ENHRY, SYGVKD. Trimming cost V 6 bases and J 0 bases, with 9 bases left between them. This CDR3 contains 13 residues.